This T cell receptor (beta chain) was identified in a study of CD8 T cells in Susac syndrome. RNA was extracted with the RNeasy kit, and a quantity of about 0.45 to 1 ug was reverse transcribed using random hexamers. TCRdb itself ran the immunoSEQ multiplex PCR reads through MiXCR, one entry per CDR3 protein. The sample includes some 150,000 distinct CDR3 sequences, about 95% of them seen just once. The CDR3 sequence is 17 residues long. Trimming removed 3 bases from V and 0 bases from J, with 13 bases in between. Germline V gives CDR1 KGHDR, CDR2 SFDVKD. This receptor was identified in a human donor with multiple sclerosis. V gene TRBV24-1 combines with J gene TRBJ2-2, with TRBD2 as a possible D gene (5 bases). The sample taken for sequencing was CD8+ T cells from PBMCs. The CDR3 bases are TGTGCCACCAGTGATGGCAAGGGAGTAACGAACACCGGGGAGCTGTTTTTT. It encodes CATSDGKGVTNTGELFF.